This is a list of T cell receptor beta chains from one sample in a study of T-cell memory formation after mild COVID-19. TCRdb passed the 5' RACE reads through MiXCR, listing each CDR3 protein once. This table holds 300,000 to 400,000 distinct CDR3 sequences, more than 15% found once. The material sequenced was PBMCs or a T cell subset sorted from them (not recorded which). Receptor source: a man aged 18 to 29 who had mild COVID-19 (a few samples of this study predate the infection). Cell type and time point are not known. Each CDR3 is given with its conserved first and last residue. The order of the fields is V gene, D gene, clone size, J gene, CDR3 DNA, CDR3 protein. A D gene is named only where the DNA matches it firmly. Clone size is shown for a subset of rows, as once, few, many or a class of expanded clone.

V gene: TRBV11-2; D gene: -; clone size: many; J gene: TRBJ2-3; CDR3 DNA: TGTGCCAGCAGCTTACCCCCCCCTGGTGATACGCAGTATTTT; CDR3 protein: CASSLPPPGDTQYF
V gene: TRBV12-3/TRBV12-4; D gene: -; clone size: -; J gene: TRBJ2-5; CDR3 DNA: TGTGCCAGCAGTTTAGGTCACAGGGTCCCAGAGACCCAGTACTTC; CDR3 protein: CASSLGHRVPETQYF
V gene: TRBV6-2/TRBV6-3; D gene: -; clone size: -; J gene: TRBJ1-6; CDR3 DNA: TGTGCCAGCAGTTTCGGCAGGGAAAATTCACCCCTCCACTTT; CDR3 protein: CASSFGRENSPLHF
V gene: TRBV4-2; D gene: TRBD1; clone size: few; J gene: TRBJ1-1; CDR3 DNA: TGTGCCAGCAGCCAAGGGACAGGGGAAGAAGCTTTCTTT; CDR3 protein: CASSQGTGEEAFF
V gene: TRBV20-1; D gene: -; clone size: -; J gene: TRBJ2-1; CDR3 DNA: TGCAGTGCCCCACACCTCTACAATGAGCAGTTCTTC; CDR3 protein: CSAPHLYNEQFF
V gene: TRBV7-2; D gene: -; clone size: few; J gene: TRBJ2-3; CDR3 DNA: TGTGCCAGCAGCTTAAACGCGGATACGCAGTATTTT; CDR3 protein: CASSLNADTQYF
V gene: TRBV18; D gene: -; clone size: many; J gene: TRBJ2-3; CDR3 DNA: TGTGCCAGCTCTTGGGACACAAATACGCAGTATTTT; CDR3 protein: CASSWDTNTQYF
V gene: TRBV5-1; D gene: -; clone size: -; J gene: TRBJ2-7; CDR3 DNA: TGCGCCAGCAGCTTGGCCCAGGGGAAGCAATACGAGCAGTACTTC; CDR3 protein: CASSLAQGKQYEQYF
V gene: TRBV4-3; D gene: -; clone size: few; J gene: TRBJ1-5; CDR3 DNA: TGCGCCAGCAGCCAAGATTACCTTAGCAATCAGCCCCAGCATTTT; CDR3 protein: CASSQDYLSNQPQHF
V gene: TRBV2; D gene: TRBD1; clone size: few; J gene: TRBJ1-2; CDR3 DNA: TGTGCCAGCAGGGACAGGCTAAACTATGGCTACACCTTC; CDR3 protein: CASRDRLNYGYTF
V gene: TRBV25-1; D gene: TRBD1; clone size: -; J gene: TRBJ2-2; CDR3 DNA: TGTGCCAGCAGTTTTCGACAGGGGGCTATCGGGGAGCTGTTTTTT; CDR3 protein: CASSFRQGAIGELFF
V gene: TRBV11-2; D gene: -; clone size: -; J gene: TRBJ2-7; CDR3 DNA: TGTGCCAGCAGCAGGGACTTCGGCCCCTCCTACTACGAGCAGTACTTC; CDR3 protein: CASSRDFGPSYYEQYF
V gene: TRBV9; D gene: TRBD1; clone size: -; J gene: TRBJ1-2; CDR3 DNA: TGTGCCAGCAGCCCAACTACAGGGGAGAGCTATGGCTACACCTTC; CDR3 protein: CASSPTTGESYGYTF
V gene: TRBV19; D gene: TRBD1; clone size: -; J gene: TRBJ1-2; CDR3 DNA: TGTGCCAGTAATCGGGGACAGGGAGGTGGCTACACCTTC; CDR3 protein: CASNRGQGGGYTF
V gene: TRBV13; D gene: -; clone size: -; J gene: TRBJ1-1; CDR3 DNA: TGTGCCAGCAGCTCGGGGCCCGGGGGGACTGAAGCTTTCTTT; CDR3 protein: CASSSGPGGTEAFF
V gene: TRBV25-1; D gene: -; clone size: -; J gene: TRBJ2-4; CDR3 DNA: TGTGCCAGCAGTGGGGGCAGCCAAGGGGCCAAAAACATTCAGTACTTC; CDR3 protein: CASSGGSQGAKNIQYF
V gene: TRBV24-1; D gene: TRBD1; clone size: -; J gene: TRBJ1-2; CDR3 DNA: TGTGCCACCAGTGACCCGGGACAGACCTATGGCTACACCTTC; CDR3 protein: CATSDPGQTYGYTF
V gene: TRBV6-1; D gene: -; clone size: -; J gene: TRBJ1-2; CDR3 DNA: TGTGCCAGCAGTGAAGGCACCTTCGCGGGGGTCTATGGCTACACCTTC; CDR3 protein: CASSEGTFAGVYGYTF
V gene: TRBV7-6; D gene: -; clone size: few; J gene: TRBJ2-3; CDR3 DNA: TGTGCCAGCAGCTTGGGGACCGAAGATACGCAGTATTTT; CDR3 protein: CASSLGTEDTQYF
V gene: TRBV29-1; D gene: -; clone size: few; J gene: TRBJ1-3; CDR3 DNA: TGCAGCGCCCGGGGTGGAAACACCATATATTTT; CDR3 protein: CSARGGNTIYF
V gene: TRBV28; D gene: TRBD1; clone size: -; J gene: TRBJ2-2; CDR3 DNA: TGTGCCAGCAGCGCCGGGACAGGGGAGACCGGGGAGCTGTTTTTT; CDR3 protein: CASSAGTGETGELFF
V gene: TRBV9; D gene: -; clone size: few; J gene: TRBJ2-3; CDR3 DNA: TGTGCCAGCAGCGCTCGTGTCTTCACAGATACGCAGTATTTT; CDR3 protein: CASSARVFTDTQYF
V gene: TRBV20-1; D gene: TRBD1; clone size: -; J gene: TRBJ2-1; CDR3 DNA: TGCAGTGGCCACCGGGACAGGGTAGAGGATGAGCAGTTCTTC; CDR3 protein: CSGHRDRVEDEQFF
V gene: TRBV6-6; D gene: -; clone size: few; J gene: TRBJ1-1; CDR3 DNA: TGTGCCAGCAGCTATGCGACTAACACTGAAGCTTTCTTT; CDR3 protein: CASSYATNTEAFF
V gene: TRBV20-1; D gene: -; clone size: -; J gene: TRBJ1-2; CDR3 DNA: TGCAGTGCTAGGTGGGAGGGGAGAGATGGCTACACCTTC; CDR3 protein: CSARWEGRDGYTF
V gene: TRBV29-1; D gene: -; clone size: -; J gene: TRBJ2-7; CDR3 DNA: TGCAGCGTTGGACAGCGGACCCCCTACGAGCAGTACTTC; CDR3 protein: CSVGQRTPYEQYF
V gene: TRBV10-2; D gene: -; clone size: -; J gene: TRBJ2-3; CDR3 DNA: TGCGCCAGCAAGGGGATAGGGACAGATACGCAGTATTTT; CDR3 protein: CASKGIGTDTQYF
V gene: TRBV20-1; D gene: TRBD1; clone size: few; J gene: TRBJ1-1; CDR3 DNA: TGCAGTGCTCCCCCGGGACAGGGAATAGACACTGAAGCTTTCTTT; CDR3 protein: CSAPPGQGIDTEAFF
V gene: TRBV4-1; D gene: -; clone size: -; J gene: TRBJ2-2; CDR3 DNA: TGCGCCAGCAGCCAAGCAACGAACACCGGGGAGCTGTTTTTT; CDR3 protein: CASSQATNTGELFF
V gene: TRBV7-2; D gene: TRBD2; clone size: few; J gene: TRBJ2-5; CDR3 DNA: TGTGCCAGCTCGAACGGGGGGGTGGAGACCCAGTACTTC; CDR3 protein: CASSNGGVETQYF
V gene: TRBV7-2; D gene: -; clone size: -; J gene: TRBJ2-2; CDR3 DNA: TGTGCCAGCAGCTTCAGCTCCACGAGGGTAGGAGGGGAGCTGTATTTT; CDR3 protein: CASSFSSTRVGGELYF
V gene: TRBV7-2; D gene: TRBD2; clone size: few; J gene: TRBJ2-5; CDR3 DNA: TGTGCCAGCAGCGATCCGGGACTAGGGTCCCAGTACTTC; CDR3 protein: CASSDPGLGSQYF
V gene: TRBV6-2/TRBV6-3; D gene: -; clone size: few; J gene: TRBJ2-1; CDR3 DNA: TGTGCCAGCACCCCGTGGGGTGAACAGTTCTTC; CDR3 protein: CASTPWGEQFF
V gene: TRBV20-1; D gene: -; clone size: few; J gene: TRBJ2-5; CDR3 DNA: TGCAGTGCTAGCTCAGGGGCGCAAGAGACCCAGTACTTC; CDR3 protein: CSASSGAQETQYF
V gene: TRBV6-2/TRBV6-3; D gene: TRBD2; clone size: -; J gene: TRBJ2-1; CDR3 DNA: TGTGCCAGCAGTTACGGGTGGACTAGTCCGCGCTCCTACAATGAGCAGTTCTTC; CDR3 protein: CASSYGWTSPRSYNEQFF
V gene: TRBV4-3; D gene: TRBD2; clone size: few; J gene: TRBJ2-1; CDR3 DNA: TGCGCCAGCAGCCAAGATGGGAGCGGGGGCCGGAATGAGCAGTTCTTC; CDR3 protein: CASSQDGSGGRNEQFF
V gene: TRBV30; D gene: -; clone size: -; J gene: TRBJ2-5; CDR3 DNA: TGTGCCTGGAGTTCCGGAGGCGAGACCCAGTACTTC; CDR3 protein: CAWSSGGETQYF
V gene: TRBV6-5; D gene: TRBD1; clone size: few; J gene: TRBJ2-5; CDR3 DNA: TGTGCCAGCAGTTACTCGGACAGGGGGCCGCAGTACTTC; CDR3 protein: CASSYSDRGPQYF
V gene: TRBV5-6; D gene: -; clone size: -; J gene: TRBJ2-5; CDR3 DNA: TGTGCCAGCGCGACAGGAGGACAGCAAGAGACCCAGTACTTC; CDR3 protein: CASATGGQQETQYF
V gene: TRBV4-3; D gene: -; clone size: few; J gene: TRBJ2-5; CDR3 DNA: TGCGCCAGCAGCCAAGGGTACGAGACCCAGTACTTC; CDR3 protein: CASSQGYETQYF
V gene: TRBV29-1; D gene: -; clone size: many; J gene: TRBJ2-1; CDR3 DNA: TGCAGCTCTGGAGGAGGGGGCAGGGGAGGCAATGAGCAGTTCTTC; CDR3 protein: CSSGGGGRGGNEQFF
V gene: TRBV7-2; D gene: TRBD1; clone size: -; J gene: TRBJ2-3; CDR3 DNA: TGTGCCAGCAGCTCTTCCCGGGACAGGGGTCGTGATACGCAGTATTTT; CDR3 protein: CASSSSRDRGRDTQYF
V gene: TRBV2; D gene: TRBD2; clone size: many; J gene: TRBJ2-1; CDR3 DNA: TGTGCCAGCAACCCACGACTAGCGGGGGGCGATGAGCAGTTCTTC; CDR3 protein: CASNPRLAGGDEQFF
V gene: TRBV7-2; D gene: -; clone size: many; J gene: TRBJ1-1; CDR3 DNA: TGTGCCAGCAGCCCTCGGGGTACCGGGATGAACACTGAAGCTTTCTTT; CDR3 protein: CASSPRGTGMNTEAFF
V gene: TRBV4-3; D gene: -; clone size: -; J gene: TRBJ1-2; CDR3 DNA: TGCGCCAGCAGCCAAGCGCAGGGGCGGAACTATGGCTACACCTTC; CDR3 protein: CASSQAQGRNYGYTF
V gene: TRBV7-7; D gene: -; clone size: few; J gene: TRBJ2-3; CDR3 DNA: TGTGCCAGCAGCTCTACCGACGGAGACACAGATACGCAGTATTTT; CDR3 protein: CASSSTDGDTDTQYF
V gene: TRBV6-5; D gene: -; clone size: -; J gene: TRBJ2-1; CDR3 DNA: TGTGCCAGCAGTTCCGGGGGGCCCGGGAATGAGCAGTTCTTC; CDR3 protein: CASSSGGPGNEQFF
V gene: TRBV5-1; D gene: -; clone size: -; J gene: TRBJ2-5; CDR3 DNA: TGCGCCAGCAGCTTGGGCGAGATGGGGAATCAAGAGACCCAGTACTTC; CDR3 protein: CASSLGEMGNQETQYF
V gene: TRBV29-1; D gene: TRBD1; clone size: many; J gene: TRBJ1-5; CDR3 DNA: TGCAGCGTCTCACAGGGGTTATTAGGCAATCAGCCCCAGCATTTT; CDR3 protein: CSVSQGLLGNQPQHF
V gene: TRBV5-5; D gene: -; clone size: -; J gene: TRBJ2-3; CDR3 DNA: TGTGCCAGCAGCTTGGAGTGGGGGGATACGCAGTATTTT; CDR3 protein: CASSLEWGDTQYF
V gene: TRBV9; D gene: TRBD1; clone size: few; J gene: TRBJ2-3; CDR3 DNA: TGTGCCAGCAGCGCGACAGGGGGCTCGAGAGATACGCAGTATTTT; CDR3 protein: CASSATGGSRDTQYF